Shown below are 18 T cell receptor beta chains from a single sample sequenced in a study of T cell responses to AZD1222 COVID-19 vaccine (dated by TCRdb to 2020 to 2022). The library came from the immunoSEQ multiplex PCR assay. Entries here come from immuneACCESS through TCRdb and include only in-frame sequences with V and J called. Some clones fail to appear in such tables; in the studies checked, an unresolved V gene covers under half of the shortfall, and the cause of the remainder is unknown. In this sample the table shows nearly 200,000 clones, roughly 92% of which occur a single time. The ten largest clones capture approximately 1% of the sample. Interpreted using the paper, the time point label stands for: about 28 days (+/-7) after the second vaccine dose. The sequences come from peripheral blood, collected 28 days after the second AZD1222 dose. The source is an adult who received the AZD1222 COVID-19 vaccine.

The rearrangement joins TRBV11-3 to TRBJ2-7, with TRBD1 matching 9 bases. Per germline, CDR1 SGHNT and CDR2 YENEEA. The CDR3 length is 15 residues. V gave up 5 bases and J gave up 3 bases; unmatched junction bases: 8. The CDR3 region is CASSTGQGRFYEQYF. CDR3 DNA: TGTGCCAGCAGCACGGGACAGGGTCGCTTCTACGAGCAGTACTTC.

In DNA form, the CDR3 reads TGTGCCAGCGAACTAGCGGGGGACTACGAGCAGTACTTC. The encoded protein is CASELAGDYEQYF. The chain links TRBV6-5 to TRBJ2-7, with 11 bases matching TRBD2. V lost 8 bases to trimming and J lost 3 bases; unmatched junction nucleotides: 3. CDR1 is MNHEY and CDR2 is SVGAGI in the germline V gene. This CDR3 is 13 amino acids long.

This clone was observed once. The chain has TRBV5-1 and TRBJ1-6; D unresolved. V was cut by 0 bases and J by 7 bases, with 11 bases left in between. The CDR3 length is 15 residues. Germline CDR1 SGHRS, CDR2 YFSETQ. The CDR3 spells CASSLDGVGNSPLHF. DNA of the CDR3: TGCGCCAGCAGCTTGGATGGGGTGGGCAATTCACCCCTCCACTTT.

The gene calls are TRBV28 and TRBJ2-1, with 8 nucleotides matching TRBD2. V lost 4 bases, J lost 13 bases, and 9 bases stayed unmatched. The CDR3 extends over 13 amino acids. Germline CDR1 MDHEN, CDR2 SYDVKM. In nucleotides, the CDR3 is TGTGCCAGCAGTTCCCGGACTAGCTTTGGTCAGTTCTTC. Translated: CASSSRTSFGQFF.

This sequence joins TRBV5-1 and TRBJ1-4; D is perhaps TRBD1 (5 bases). V dropped 4 bases and J dropped 3 bases, with 16 bases sitting between them. The CDR3 has 16 residues. Germline CDR1 and CDR2: SGHRS and YFSETQ. CDR3 nucleotide sequence: TGCGCCAGCAGCCTCGGGACTCGTAGGTCTAATGAAAAACTGTTTTTT. Translated: CASSLGTRRSNEKLFF.

This chain joins TRBV6-5 and TRBJ2-7, with D uncertain. V was clipped by 8 bases and J by 2 bases, with 13 bases between them. CDR1 is MNHEY, CDR2 SVGAGI, per germline. This CDR3 is 13 amino acids long. CDR3 amino acids: CASRPDVTYEQYF. The CDR3, as DNA: TGTGCCAGCCGGCCTGACGTAACCTACGAGCAGTACTTC.

This rearrangement joins TRBV5-5 to TRBJ1-2; 7 nucleotides line up with TRBD1. This CDR3 has 15 amino acids. Germline CDR1 and CDR2: SGHKS and YYEKEE (reference sequence). With 0 bases clipped from V and 0 bases from J, the junction kept 2 bases outside the gene matches. The CDR3 spells CASSLGGQTNYGYTF. Written as DNA, the CDR3 is TGTGCCAGCAGCTTGGGGGGACAGACTAACTATGGCTACACCTTC.

V usage is TRBV12-3 or TRBV12-4 and J usage is TRBJ2-5; TRBD2 matches at 7 bases. The CDR3 sequence is 13 residues long. The V gene end was trimmed by 7 bases and the J gene end by 5 bases; junction bases not matched to a gene: 7. The CDR3 protein is CASTRGVLETQYF. For the CDR3, the DNA is TGTGCCAGCACCCGGGGGGTGTTGGAGACCCAGTACTTC.

This clone was seen just once. The chain recombines TRBV27 with TRBJ1-5; 8 bases are a match to TRBD1. This CDR3 comprises 14 residues. J lost 5 bases, V lost 4 bases, and 4 bases had no gene match. Per germline, CDR1 MNHEY and CDR2 SMNVEV (reference sequence). CDR3 in amino acids: CASSSRTGYQPQHF. DNA of the CDR3: TGTGCCAGCAGTTCCCGGACAGGGTATCAGCCCCAGCATTTT.

The genes are TRBV4-2 and TRBJ1-3, with TRBD1 matching 7 bases. This CDR3 has 17 residues. V lost 4 bases to trimming and J lost 4 bases; unmatched junction nucleotides: 13. Germline V gene data show CDR1 as LGHNA and CDR2 as YNFKEQ. The DNA for the CDR3 is TGTGCCAGCAGCCGAGACAGGGTGGGTTTCTCCGGAAACACCATATATTTT. Its protein product is CASSRDRVGFSGNTIYF.

This clone was seen only once. The rearrangement links TRBV10-3 to TRBJ2-7; D ambiguous. V was pared by 11 bases and J by 3 bases, with 11 bases between. The CDR3 sequence is 11 residues long. Looked up from germline, CDR1 is ENHRY and CDR2 is SYGVKD. The DNA for the CDR3 is TGTGCCGTTTGGACGGTCTACGAGCAGTACTTC. It codes for CAVWTVYEQYF.

The chain uses TRBV12-5 and TRBJ1-1; D perhaps matches TRBD1 (6 bases). With 2 bases removed from V and 7 bases from J, the gap between germline ends came to 14 bases. The CDR3 contains 14 residues. Germline V gene sequence: CDR1 LGHNT, CDR2 FRNRAP. CDR3 in amino acids: CASGLTLQGFEAFF. CDR3 sequence (DNA): TGTGCTAGTGGTTTGACCCTACAGGGATTTGAAGCTTTCTTT.

This clone was observed a handful of times. Relative to the germline gene, one junction end is altered; a read error may explain this. This chain connects TRBV20-1 to TRBJ2-7; TRBD1 aligns across 9 bases. In germline, CDR1 is DFQATT, CDR2 SNEGSKA (reference sequence). This CDR3 is 10 amino acids long. The CDR3 nucleotides read TGCAGTGCTCTCCGGGACAGGGTCTTTTTC. Its protein product is CSALRDRVFF.

V and J are TRBV5-1 and TRBJ2-5, with D unclear. The CDR3 extends over 14 amino acids. Trimming cost V 0 bases and J 2 bases, with 8 bases left between them. Germline V CDR1 and CDR2: SGHRS, YFSETQ. The CDR3: CASSLEYQQETQYF. CDR3 sequence (DNA): TGCGCCAGCAGCTTGGAATACCAGCAAGAGACCCAGTACTTC.

The chain combines TRBV28 with TRBJ1-4; TRBD1 is a possible D gene (6 bases). There are 18 residues in the CDR3. Germline-derived CDR1 and CDR2 are MDHEN and SYDVKM. Trimming left V 2 bases short and J 1 base short, with 17 bases between. The DNA for the CDR3 is TGTGCCAGCAGTTTAACTCGGTACAGGGAGGGAACTAATGAAAAACTGTTTTTT. This encodes CASSLTRYREGTNEKLFF.

This sequence joins TRBV5-1 and TRBJ2-2; a possible D gene is TRBD2 (5 bases). The germline V gene encodes CDR1 SGHRS and CDR2 YFSETQ. The ends were cut back, 3 bases at V and 1 base at J, with 10 bases in the middle. CDR3 length: 15 amino acids. The CDR3: CASSSGSVNTGELFF. The DNA for the CDR3 is TGCGCCAGCAGCTCGGGTAGCGTGAACACCGGGGAGCTGTTTTTT.

V usage is TRBV7-9 and J usage is TRBJ2-3; possibly TRBD2 for D (7 bases). The CDR3 covers 16 residues. V was trimmed by 5 bases and J by 0 bases, leaving 15 bases between them. Germline V gene lookup returns CDR1 SEHNR and CDR2 FQNEAQ (reference sequence). CDR3: CASSPPGGLSTDTQYF. The CDR3 bases are TGTGCCAGCAGCCCTCCGGGGGGCCTGAGCACAGATACGCAGTATTTT. Drawing the rest from reference TRBV7-9 and TRBJ2-3, the complete variable domain is DTGVSQNPRHKITKRGQNVTFRCDPISEHNRLYWYRQTLGQGPEFLTYFQNEAQLEKSRLLSDRFSAERPKGSFSTLEIQRTEQGDSAMYLCASSPPGGLSTDTQYFGPGTRLTVL.

This sequence joins TRBV12-3 or TRBV12-4 and TRBJ1-1; tentative D call: TRBD1 (5 bases). V was trimmed by 6 bases and J by 11 bases, leaving 16 bases between them. This CDR3 contains 12 residues. The CDR3 loop is CASSQSSPGAFF. The CDR3 DNA follows: TGTGCCAGCAGCCAGTCTTCCCCAGGGGCTTTCTTT.